The 22 T cell receptor beta chains listed next were all sequenced from one sample in a study of patients and donors after allogeneic stem cell transplantation. TCRdb re-analysed the RT-PCR reads in MiXCR, keeping a single row per CDR3 protein. The sample contains 800,000 to 1,000,000 distinct CDR3 sequences, under 20% of which appear only once. Sequencing input: blood, either unsorted or a sorted T cell fraction (not recorded which). These receptors were obtained from a human donor who was either an allogeneic HSCT recipient or a stem cell or donor lymphocyte infusion donor (not recorded which). It is not recorded whose cells these are; they may come from a transplant donor.

A few counts support this clonotype. The gene calls are TRBV28 and TRBJ2-2; perhaps TRBD1 as D (6 bases). This CDR3 is 17 amino acids long. Trimming removed 2 bases at V and 5 bases at J, with 18 bases between. The V gene's germline CDR1 is MDHEN and CDR2 SYDVKM. The CDR3 loop is CASSLDFYRDLTGELFF. CDR3 in DNA: TGTGCCAGCAGTTTAGATTTTTACAGGGACCTGACCGGGGAGCTGTTTTTT.

V and J are TRBV3-1 and TRBJ2-1, with no clear D. The V end lost 1 base, the J end lost 9 bases, and 10 bases lay between the germline ends. This CDR3 comprises 13 residues. Germline V gene sequence: CDR1 LGHDT, CDR2 YNNKEL (reference sequence). CDR3 bases: TGTGCCAGCAGCCAAGTAACGAGCGTTGAGCAGTTCTTC. It translates to CASSQVTSVEQFF.

V gene TRBV12-3 or TRBV12-4 combines with J gene TRBJ1-2, with a tentative D call TRBD1 (6 bases). V dropped 5 bases and J dropped 6 bases, with 10 bases sitting between them. This CDR3 spans 12 amino acids. The CDR3 DNA sequence: TGTGCCAGCAGTCACAGGGTGGATGGCTACACCTTC. Protein product: CASSHRVDGYTF.

The V gene is TRBV24-1, the J gene TRBJ2-1, with 12 bases fitting TRBD2. With V trimmed by 5 bases and J by 4 bases, 5 bases remained unmatched. CDR1 and CDR2 (germline): KGHDR, SFDVKD. CDR3 length: 16 amino acids. This CDR3 reads CATSASGRASYNEQFF. In nucleotides, the CDR3 is TGTGCCACCAGTGCTAGCGGGAGGGCTTCGTACAATGAGCAGTTCTTC.

In its sample, this clonotype was seen a few times. The chain employs TRBV9 and TRBJ1-4, with a tentative D call TRBD1 (5 bases). Between the trimmed V and J ends, which lost 4 bases and 8 bases, there was a span of 18 bases. This CDR3 region has 15 residues. Germline V gene sequence: CDR1 SGDLS, CDR2 YYNGEE. The CDR3 loop is CASSPSWGDGEKLFF. CDR3 bases: TGTGCCAGCAGCCCCTCGTGGGGGGATGGCGAAAAACTGTTTTTT.

This chain connects TRBV10-3 to TRBJ2-7; D is perhaps TRBD1 (5 bases). The length of the CDR3 is 15 residues. V lost 8 bases to trimming and J lost 3 bases, with 20 bases between them. Germline-derived CDR1 and CDR2 are ENHRY and SYGVKD. The CDR3 DNA sequence: TGTGCCATCTCCCCCAGGGAAAGAGCCGTCTACGAGCAGTACTTC. Residues: CAISPRERAVYEQYF.

This chain connects TRBV6-5 to TRBJ2-7, with D unresolved. The CDR3 runs to 13 residues. Looked up from germline, CDR1 is MNHEY and CDR2 is SVGAGI. The germline V and J ends were trimmed by 2 bases and 2 bases, with 7 bases remaining between them. CDR3 in amino acids: CASSYARTYEQYF. The DNA for the CDR3 is TGTGCCAGCAGTTACGCCCGTACCTACGAGCAGTACTTC.

This clonotype was picked up a small number of times. V and J are TRBV30 and TRBJ1-3, with D hard to call. This CDR3 region has 12 residues. Germline V CDR1 and CDR2: GTSNPN, SVGIG (reference sequence). V lost 4 bases, J lost 6 bases, and 10 bases lay in between. The CDR3 region has the DNA TGTGCCTGGACATCTACCCTAAACACCATATATTTT. Translation gives CAWTSTLNTIYF.

This clonotype turned up a few times. The rearrangement uses TRBV11-2 and TRBJ2-5; 7 positions agree with TRBD2. CDR1 is SGHAT and CDR2 is FQNNGV in the germline V gene. This CDR3 is built from 13 residues. J gave up 6 bases and V 7 bases, and 8 bases lay outside the gene matches. The CDR3 DNA is TGTGCCAGCACCGCCGGGGGGTGGAAGACCCAGTACTTC. It yields the protein CASTAGGWKTQYF.

The genes are TRBV29-1 and TRBJ2-5, with 9 bases lining up with TRBD1. Germline V gives CDR1 SQVTM, CDR2 ANQGSEA. V dropped 5 bases and J dropped 8; count of bases not matched to a gene: 9. CDR3 length: 13 amino acids. The CDR3 reads CSVRPRDRVTQYF. As DNA, the CDR3 is TGCAGCGTTCGCCCCCGGGACAGGGTAACCCAGTACTTC.

The gene calls are TRBV20-1 and TRBJ2-7; TRBD2 matches at 8 bases. V lost 3 bases and J lost 6; bases outside the gene matches: 1. The CDR3 runs to 11 residues. Germline V CDR1 and CDR2: DFQATT, SNEGSKA (reference sequence). The CDR3: CSASAGGEQYF. For the CDR3, the DNA is TGCAGTGCTAGTGCGGGGGGCGAGCAGTACTTC.

The chain couples TRBV6-5 to TRBJ1-1, with a possible D match to TRBD1 (5 bases). Germline lookup yields CDR1 MNHEY and CDR2 SVGAGI. The CDR3 totals 15 residues. Trimming took off 0 bases at V and 0 bases at J, with 8 bases between the two ends. The CDR3 DNA is TGTGCCAGCAGTTACTCCGGGACCATGAACACTGAAGCTTTCTTT. Amino acids: CASSYSGTMNTEAFF.

The rearrangement joins TRBV20-1 to TRBJ1-1; D call uncertain. Per the germline V gene, CDR1 is DFQATT and CDR2 is SNEGSKA (reference sequence). This CDR3 contains 11 residues. With 5 bases removed from V and 10 bases from J, the gap between germline ends came to 14 bases. This CDR3 is CSAPGPTGAFF. The CDR3 coding sequence is TGCAGTGCTCCAGGACCAACGGGAGCTTTCTTT.

In this sample, this clonotype turned up a few times. The chain uses TRBV4-1 and TRBJ2-6, with a tentative D call TRBD1 (6 bases). The CDR3 has 19 residues. Germline lookup yields CDR1 MGHRA and CDR2 YSYEKL. Trimming cost V 4 bases and J 0 bases, with 19 bases left between them. The CDR3 region has the DNA TGCGCCAGCAGCCCGACCTCTGACAGGCTCAGCTCTGGGGCCAACGTCCTGACTTTC. As protein: CASSPTSDRLSSGANVLTF.

This clonotype was counted only a few times. The chain employs TRBV5-1 and TRBJ1-1, with 9 bases fitting TRBD1. The length of the CDR3 is 14 residues. V shed 4 bases, J shed 4 bases, and the junction held 5 bases outside the gene matches. Germline V gives CDR1 SGHRS, CDR2 YFSETQ. CDR3 in DNA: TGCGCCAGCAGCATTGACAGGGGGGGCACTGAAGCTTTCTTT. Amino acid sequence: CASSIDRGGTEAFF.

V usage is TRBV5-5 and J usage is TRBJ1-2; no reliable D call. Germline V gives CDR1 SGHKS, CDR2 YYEKEE (reference sequence). V was pared by 4 bases and J by 2 bases, with 15 bases between. There are 15 residues in the CDR3. CDR3: CASSPRPRDNYGYTF. Written as DNA, the CDR3 is TGTGCCAGCAGCCCCCGACCTAGAGACAACTATGGCTACACCTTC.

DNA for the CDR3: TGCGCCAGCAGTCGTGGACTAGCGGGGATCTCCTACGAGCAGTACTTC. Its protein product is CASSRGLAGISYEQYF. This chain uses TRBV23-1 with TRBJ2-7, with 12 nucleotides matching TRBD2. TRBV23-1 falls under the ORF class, with uncertain function. The J segment lost 0 bases and the V segment lost 4 bases, leaving 4 bases of the junction unmatched. CDR3 length: 16 amino acids.

The gene calls are TRBV12-3 or TRBV12-4 and TRBJ1-2; D unresolved. V was clipped by 5 bases and J by 8 bases, with 15 bases between them. The CDR3 is made up of 13 amino acids. CDR3 residues: CASSTVGGGGYTF. In DNA, the CDR3 is TGTGCCAGCAGTACGGTTGGAGGTGGCGGCTACACCTTC.

This clonotype has more than one count but fewer than ten. The rearrangement links TRBV9 to TRBJ2-5; TRBD2 matches at 9 bases. J gave up 5 bases and V 0 bases, and 8 bases lay outside the gene matches. Per germline, CDR1 SGDLS and CDR2 YYNGEE. This CDR3 is 16 amino acids long. The CDR3 protein is CASSVGVAGVRETQYF. Written as DNA, the CDR3 is TGTGCCAGCAGCGTAGGAGTAGCGGGAGTTCGGGAGACCCAGTACTTC.

The sample holds a few counts of this clonotype. The rearrangement uses TRBV7-9 and TRBJ1-2; 11 nucleotides align to TRBD1. The CDR3 is 15 amino acids. Germline V gene sequence: CDR1 SEHNR, CDR2 FQNEAQ (reference sequence). The J segment lost 2 bases and the V segment lost 5 bases, leaving 4 bases of the junction unmatched. CDR3 sequence (DNA): TGTGCCAGCAGCGACGGACAGGGGGCGAACTATGGCTACACCTTC. As protein: CASSDGQGANYGYTF.

The chain combines TRBV6-1 with TRBJ2-5, with D possibly matching TRBD2 (5 bases). V was cut by 5 bases and J by 4 bases, with 17 bases left in between. Looked up from germline, CDR1 is MNHNS and CDR2 is SASEGT. The CDR3 has 15 amino acids. The CDR3: CASSLSGPAGETQYF. CDR3 in DNA: TGTGCCAGCAGTCTCTCTGGGCCCGCGGGAGAGACCCAGTACTTC.

This clonotype was seen repeatedly, ten times or more. The chain recombines TRBV3-1 with TRBJ2-2, with D perhaps TRBD2 (5 bases). CDR3 length: 13 amino acids. Per the germline V gene, CDR1 is LGHDT and CDR2 is YNNKEL (reference sequence). V lost 1 base and J 8 bases, leaving 8 bases between the germline ends. CDR3 residues: CASSQGREGELFF. Written as DNA, the CDR3 is TGTGCCAGCAGCCAAGGACGGGAAGGGGAGCTGTTTTTT.